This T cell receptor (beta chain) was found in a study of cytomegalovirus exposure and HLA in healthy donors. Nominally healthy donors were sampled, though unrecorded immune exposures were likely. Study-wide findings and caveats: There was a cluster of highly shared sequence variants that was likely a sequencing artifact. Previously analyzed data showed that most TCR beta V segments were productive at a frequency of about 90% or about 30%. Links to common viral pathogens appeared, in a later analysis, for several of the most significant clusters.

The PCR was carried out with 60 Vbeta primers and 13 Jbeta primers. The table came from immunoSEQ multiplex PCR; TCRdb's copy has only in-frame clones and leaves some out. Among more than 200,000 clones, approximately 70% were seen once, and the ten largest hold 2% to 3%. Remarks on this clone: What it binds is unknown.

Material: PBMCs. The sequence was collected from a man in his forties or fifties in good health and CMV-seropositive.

In DNA, the CDR3 is TGTGCCAGCAGCTTAGGATTAGCCTACGAGCAGTACTTC. It yields the protein CASSLGLAYEQYF. The chain carries TRBV7-9 and TRBJ2-7; no firm D call. Germline V gene lookup returns CDR1 SEHNR and CDR2 FQNEAQ (reference sequence). The CDR3 loop spans 13 amino acids. V was trimmed by 1 base and J by 2 bases, leaving 6 bases between them.